Following are 7 T cell receptor beta chains from one sample sequenced in a study of T cells after posttransplantation cyclophosphamide. Assay: immunoSEQ multiplex PCR; the TCRdb copy retains only in-frame clones and omits some. This sample comprises about 44,000 clones, none seen once only. Material for sequencing was PBMCs. These receptors all come from a middle-aged man in good health, CMV-negative, and a related stem cell transplant donor.

This clone was seen a handful of times. The rearrangement joins TRBV6-5 to TRBJ2-4; D might be TRBD1 (6 bases). This CDR3 has 15 amino acids. V lost 10 bases, J lost 0 bases, and 16 bases lay in between. Germline CDR1 is MNHEY and CDR2 is SVGAGI. The CDR3 sequence: CATEGDIIAKNIQYF. The CDR3 DNA reads as TGTGCCACCGAAGGGGACATTATAGCCAAAAACATTCAGTACTTC.

This clone has at least ten counts. This rearrangement joins TRBV19 to TRBJ2-2; TRBD2 agrees at 11 bases. V was pared by 6 bases and J by 4 bases, with 1 base of the junction left unmatched. The germline CDR1 and CDR2 sequences are LNHDA and SQIVND (reference sequence). The CDR3 consists of 14 residues. In DNA form, the CDR3 reads TGTGCCAGTAGGACTAGCGGGACCACCGGGGAGCTGTTTTTT. This gives the protein CASRTSGTTGELFF.

This chain connects TRBV6-5 to TRBJ1-5; TRBD1 is a possible D gene (6 bases). CDR1 and CDR2 (germline): MNHEY, SVGAGI. The CDR3 length is 13 residues. With 6 bases removed from V and 1 base from J, the gap between germline ends came to 7 bases. The CDR3 region has the DNA TGTGCCAGCAGAGGACAGAGCAATCAGCCCCAGCATTTT. Translated: CASRGQSNQPQHF.

This clone was detected ten times or more. The chain combines TRBV6-5 with TRBJ1-1; D is ambiguous. Trimming cost V 4 bases and J 1 base, with 10 bases left between them. CDR1 MNHEY and CDR2 SVGAGI come from the germline V gene. This CDR3 is 14 amino acids long. This CDR3 is CASSFSEGNTEAFF. The CDR3 DNA reads TGTGCCAGCAGTTTTAGTGAGGGGAACACTGAAGCTTTCTTT.

This clone showed up many times. This sequence joins TRBV5-4 and TRBJ2-4; 7 nucleotides match TRBD1. Trimming took 1 base from V and 6 from J; bases not matched to a gene: 1. This CDR3 has 13 residues. Per germline, CDR1 SGHNT and CDR2 YYREEE (reference sequence). In DNA, the CDR3 is TGTGCCAGCAGCTTGCCAGGGGGAAACATTCAGTACTTC. Translated, it gives CASSLPGGNIQYF.

Ten or more counts support this clone. This chain joins TRBV6-6 and TRBJ2-1; 12 nucleotides agree with TRBD2. The germline CDR1 and CDR2 sequences are MNHNY and SVGAGI (reference sequence). Losses at the gene ends were 6 bases for V and 7 bases for J; bases not matched to a gene: 4. The CDR3 length is 14 residues. CDR3 in DNA: TGTGCCAGCAGGGCGACTAGCGGGGGAAATGAGCAGTTCTTC. It specifies CASRATSGGNEQFF.

This clone appeared many times. The rearrangement links TRBV9 to TRBJ2-5, with 7 bases matching TRBD2. J was trimmed by 5 bases and V by 3 bases; bases with no gene match: 16. CDR3 size: 17 residues. Germline V lookup: CDR1 SGDLS, CDR2 YYNGEE. CDR3 amino acids: CASSALGEGEPKETQYF. The CDR3 DNA follows: TGTGCCAGCAGCGCCTTAGGGGAGGGAGAACCCAAGGAGACCCAGTACTTC. The variable domain in full, with the rest retrieved from reference TRBV9 and TRBJ2-5, is DSGVTQTPKHLITATGQRVTLRCSPRSGDLSVYWYQQSLDQGLQFLIQYYNGEERAKGNILERFSAQQFPDLHSELNLSSLELGDSALYFCASSALGEGEPKETQYFGPGTRLLVL.